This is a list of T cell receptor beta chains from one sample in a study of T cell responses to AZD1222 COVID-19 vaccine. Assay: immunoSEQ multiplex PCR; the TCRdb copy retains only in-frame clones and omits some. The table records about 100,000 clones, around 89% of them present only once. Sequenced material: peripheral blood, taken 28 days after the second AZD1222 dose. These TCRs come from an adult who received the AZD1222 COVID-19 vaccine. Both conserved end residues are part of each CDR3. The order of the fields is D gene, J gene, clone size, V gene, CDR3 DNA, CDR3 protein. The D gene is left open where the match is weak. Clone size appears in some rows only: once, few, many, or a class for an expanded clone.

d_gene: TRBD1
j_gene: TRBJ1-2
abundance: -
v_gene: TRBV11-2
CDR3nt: TGTGCCAGCAGCTTCCCGGGACAGGGGGGGGACTATGGCTACACCTTC
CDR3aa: CASSFPGQGGDYGYTF

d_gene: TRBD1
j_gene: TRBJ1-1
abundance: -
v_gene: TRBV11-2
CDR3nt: TGTGCCAGCAGCTCCCAGGGGGACACTGAAGCTTTCTTT
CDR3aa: CASSSQGDTEAFF

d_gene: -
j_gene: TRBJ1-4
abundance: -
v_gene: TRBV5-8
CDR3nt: TGTGCCAGCAGCTCCAGGGGAGGAGCAACTAATGAAAAACTGTTTTTT
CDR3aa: CASSSRGGATNEKLFF

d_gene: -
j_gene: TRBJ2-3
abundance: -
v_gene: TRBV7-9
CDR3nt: TGTGCCAGCAGCTTTGAGGGATGGAGTGGAGATACGCAGTATTTT
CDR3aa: CASSFEGWSGDTQYF

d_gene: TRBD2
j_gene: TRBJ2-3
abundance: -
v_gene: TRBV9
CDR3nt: TGTGCCAGCAGCGTTCCTAGCGGGGGGAACACAGATACGCAGTATTTT
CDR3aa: CASSVPSGGNTDTQYF

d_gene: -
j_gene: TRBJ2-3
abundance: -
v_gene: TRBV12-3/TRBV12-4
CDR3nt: TGTGCCAGCAGTTTAGCGGGGACAGATACGCAGTATTTT
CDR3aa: CASSLAGTDTQYF

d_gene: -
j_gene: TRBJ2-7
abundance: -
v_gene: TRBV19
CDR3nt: TGTGCCAGTAGTATAATGTTCTCCTACGAGCAGTACTTC
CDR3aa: CASSIMFSYEQYF

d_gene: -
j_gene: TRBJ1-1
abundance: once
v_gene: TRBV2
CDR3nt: TGTGCCAGCAGTGAAGGGGTGGCCACTGAAGCTTTCTTT
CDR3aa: CASSEGVATEAFF

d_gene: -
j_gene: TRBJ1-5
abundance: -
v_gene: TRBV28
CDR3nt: TGTGCCAGCAGTTTAAGGTTGGGGCCCCAGCATTTT
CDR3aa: CASSLRLGPQHF

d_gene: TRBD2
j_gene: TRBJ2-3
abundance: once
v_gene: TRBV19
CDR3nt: TGTGCCAGTAGTTTTTCAACGGGGGGGACTAGCACAGATACGCAGTATTTT
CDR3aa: CASSFSTGGTSTDTQYF

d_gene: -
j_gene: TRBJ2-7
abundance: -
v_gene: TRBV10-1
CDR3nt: TGCGCCAGCAGTGACCCGCCCGGAATCTTCTTGGGAGGCGAGCAGTACTTC
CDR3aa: CASSDPPGIFLGGEQYF

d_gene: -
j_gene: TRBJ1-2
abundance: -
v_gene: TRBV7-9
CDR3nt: TGTGCCAGCAGCCCTGACAGTTATGGCTACACCTTC
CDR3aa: CASSPDSYGYTF

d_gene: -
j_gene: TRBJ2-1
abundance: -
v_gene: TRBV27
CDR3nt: TGTGCCAGCAGTTTATCACAGTGGACCAACAATGAGCAGTTCTTC
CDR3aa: CASSLSQWTNNEQFF

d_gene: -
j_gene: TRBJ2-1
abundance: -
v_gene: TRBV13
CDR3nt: TGTGCCAGCAGCTCTTACAGCTCCTACAATGAGCAGTTCTTC
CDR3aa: CASSSYSSYNEQFF

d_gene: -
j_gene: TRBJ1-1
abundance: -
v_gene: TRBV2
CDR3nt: TGTGCCAGCTCTCGTGAGAACACTGAAGCTTTCTTT
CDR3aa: CASSRENTEAFF

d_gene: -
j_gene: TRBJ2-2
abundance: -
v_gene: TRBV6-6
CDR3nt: TGTGCCAGCAGTCCACCTCTGTGGGAGAGTGGTGCCGGGGAGCTGTTTTTT
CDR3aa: CASSPPLWESGAGELFF

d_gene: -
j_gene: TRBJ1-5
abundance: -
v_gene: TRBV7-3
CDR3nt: TGTGCCAGCAGCTTAACGAGGGATCAGCCCCAGCATTTT
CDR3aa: CASSLTRDQPQHF

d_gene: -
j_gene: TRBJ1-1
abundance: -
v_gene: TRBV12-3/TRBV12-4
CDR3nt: TGTGCCAGCAGAGGACCGCCAGCAGAAGCTTTCTTT
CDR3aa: CASRGPPAEAFF

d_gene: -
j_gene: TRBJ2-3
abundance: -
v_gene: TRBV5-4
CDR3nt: TGTGCCAGCAGCTTGGCTTCTAGCACAGATACGCAGTATTTT
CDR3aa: CASSLASSTDTQYF

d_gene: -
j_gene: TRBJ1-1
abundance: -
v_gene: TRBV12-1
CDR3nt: TGTGCCAGCAGGGACCCTGACGGTCACACTGAAGCTTTCTTT
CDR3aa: CASRDPDGHTEAFF

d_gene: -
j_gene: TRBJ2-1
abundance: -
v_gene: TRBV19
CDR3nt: TGTGCCAGTAGTATAGTCTTCGACTCCTACAATGAGCAGTTCTTC
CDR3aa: CASSIVFDSYNEQFF

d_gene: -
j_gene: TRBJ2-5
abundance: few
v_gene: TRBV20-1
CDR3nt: TGCAGTGCTAGTCCCATCACAGGCTACCAAGAGACCCAGTACTTC
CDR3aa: CSASPITGYQETQYF

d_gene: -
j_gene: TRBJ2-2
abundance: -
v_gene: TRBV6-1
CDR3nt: TGTGCCAGCAGTGAACAGTCCGCGAACACCGGGGAGCTGTTTTTT
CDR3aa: CASSEQSANTGELFF

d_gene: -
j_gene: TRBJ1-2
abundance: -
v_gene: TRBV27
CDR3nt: TGTGCCAGCAGAGACCTGCAGGGACCCTCTAACTATGGCTACACCTTC
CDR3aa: CASRDLQGPSNYGYTF

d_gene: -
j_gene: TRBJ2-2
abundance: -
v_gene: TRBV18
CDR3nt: TGTGCCAGCTCACCAGGCGCCGGGGAGCTGTTTTTT
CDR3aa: CASSPGAGELFF

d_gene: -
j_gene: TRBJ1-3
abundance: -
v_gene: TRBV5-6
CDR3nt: TGTGCCAGCAGCCCGACCATCTCTGGAAACACCATATATTTT
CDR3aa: CASSPTISGNTIYF

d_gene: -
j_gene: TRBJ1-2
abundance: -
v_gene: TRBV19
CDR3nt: TGTGCCAGTCGTGGCCGACTGACCTATGGCTACACCTTC
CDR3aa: CASRGRLTYGYTF

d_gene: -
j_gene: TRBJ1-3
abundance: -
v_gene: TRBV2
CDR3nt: TGTGCCAGCAGTGAAGCCTCCACACGCGGCGGAAACACCATATATTTT
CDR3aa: CASSEASTRGGNTIYF

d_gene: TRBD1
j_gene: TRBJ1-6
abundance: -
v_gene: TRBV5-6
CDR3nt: TGTGCCAGCAGCTTGGGAGGGACAGGGGGTCGTGGATCACCCCTCCACTTT
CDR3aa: CASSLGGTGGRGSPLHF

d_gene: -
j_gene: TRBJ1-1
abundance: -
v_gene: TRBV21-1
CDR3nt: TGTGCCAGCAGCAAAGGCGAGGGGCGGGACACTGAAGCTTTCTTT
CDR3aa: CASSKGEGRDTEAFF

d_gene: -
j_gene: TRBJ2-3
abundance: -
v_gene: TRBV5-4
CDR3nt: TGTGCCAGCAGCTTCGACAGAAACACAGATACGCAGTATTTT
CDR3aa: CASSFDRNTDTQYF

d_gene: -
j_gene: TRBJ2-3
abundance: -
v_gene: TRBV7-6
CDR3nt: TGTGCCAGCAGCTTAGGCTGGGGGGGGCTTGATACGCAGTATTTT
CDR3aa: CASSLGWGGLDTQYF

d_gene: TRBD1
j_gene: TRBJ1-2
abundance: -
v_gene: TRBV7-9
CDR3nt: TGTGCCAGCAGCATAGCCTATGAAAGGACAGGAATAGATGGCTACACCTTC
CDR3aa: CASSIAYERTGIDGYTF

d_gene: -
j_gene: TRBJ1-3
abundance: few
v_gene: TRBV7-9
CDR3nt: TGTGCCAGCAGCGGGGAGGAATCCGGGACTGGAAACACCATATATTTT
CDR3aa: CASSGEESGTGNTIYF

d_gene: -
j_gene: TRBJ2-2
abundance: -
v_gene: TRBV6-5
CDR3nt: TGTGCCAGCAGCCTCCGGACAGTTGACACCGGGGAGCTGTTTTTT
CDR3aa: CASSLRTVDTGELFF

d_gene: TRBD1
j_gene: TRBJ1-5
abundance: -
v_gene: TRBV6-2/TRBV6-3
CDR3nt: TGTGCCAGCAGTCGGCGGGGACAGGGACTTAGCAATCAGCCCCAGCATTTT
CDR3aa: CASSRRGQGLSNQPQHF

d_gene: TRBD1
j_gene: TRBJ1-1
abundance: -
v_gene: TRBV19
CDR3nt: TGTGCCAGTAGTCCACGGACAGGGGTGAACACTGAAGCTTTCTTT
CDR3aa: CASSPRTGVNTEAFF

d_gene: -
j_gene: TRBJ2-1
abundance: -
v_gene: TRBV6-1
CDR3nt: TGTGCCAGCAGTGAAATCGAGTGGTTTGAGCAGTTCTTC
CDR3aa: CASSEIEWFEQFF

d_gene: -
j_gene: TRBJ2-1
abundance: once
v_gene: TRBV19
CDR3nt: TGTGCCAGTGCCCTAGACACCTCCTACAATGAGCAGTTCTTC
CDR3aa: CASALDTSYNEQFF

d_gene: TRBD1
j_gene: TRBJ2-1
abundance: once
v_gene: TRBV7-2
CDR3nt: TGTGCCAGCAGCTTGGGACAGGGGGGAACCTACAATGAGCAGTTCTTC
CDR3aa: CASSLGQGGTYNEQFF

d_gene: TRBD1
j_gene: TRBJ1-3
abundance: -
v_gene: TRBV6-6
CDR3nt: TGTGCCAGCAAGGACAGGGATGGAAACACCATATATTTT
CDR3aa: CASKDRDGNTIYF

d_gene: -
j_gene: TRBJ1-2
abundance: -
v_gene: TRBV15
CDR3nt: TGTGCCACCAGCAGAGGCAGACAGAACTATGGCTACACCTTC
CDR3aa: CATSRGRQNYGYTF

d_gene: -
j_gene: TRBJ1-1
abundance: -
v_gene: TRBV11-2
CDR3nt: TGTGCCAGCAGCTTCTCCGAGTACACTGAAGCTTTCTTT
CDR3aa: CASSFSEYTEAFF

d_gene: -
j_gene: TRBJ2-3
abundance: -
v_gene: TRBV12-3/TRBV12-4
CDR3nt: TGTGCCAGCAGCGGACAACATACGCAGTATTTT
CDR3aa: CASSGQHTQYF

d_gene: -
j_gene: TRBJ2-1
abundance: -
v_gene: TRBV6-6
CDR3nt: TGTGCCAGCAGAGATAGGGTATGGCAGTTCTTC
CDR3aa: CASRDRVWQFF

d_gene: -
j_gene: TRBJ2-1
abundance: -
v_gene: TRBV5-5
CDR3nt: TGTGCCAGCAGTAAGGGACCCAACTCCTACAATGAGCAGTTCTTC
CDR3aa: CASSKGPNSYNEQFF

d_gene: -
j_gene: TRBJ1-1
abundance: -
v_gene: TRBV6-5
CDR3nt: TGTGCCAGTAGGATTGAACAGTGGAGTTATACTGAAGCTTTCTTT
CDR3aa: CASRIEQWSYTEAFF

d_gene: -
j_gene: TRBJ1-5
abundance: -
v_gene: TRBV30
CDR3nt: TGTGCCTGGAGTGTAACATCTGGCGATCAGCCCCAGCATTTT
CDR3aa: CAWSVTSGDQPQHF

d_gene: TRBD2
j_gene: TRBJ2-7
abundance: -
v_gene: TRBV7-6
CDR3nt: TGTGCCAGCACCCGCGGCGGGGGGAGCTCCTACGAGCAGTACTTC
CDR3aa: CASTRGGGSSYEQYF

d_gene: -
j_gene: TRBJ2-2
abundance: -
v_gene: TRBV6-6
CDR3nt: TGTGCCAGCAGTCAAATGAACACCGGGGAGCTGTTTTTT
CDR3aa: CASSQMNTGELFF

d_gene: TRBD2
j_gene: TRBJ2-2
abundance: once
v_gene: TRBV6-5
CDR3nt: TGTGCCAGCAGTTCCGGGACTAGCGTTGGCACCGGGGAGCTGTTTTTT
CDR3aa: CASSSGTSVGTGELFF

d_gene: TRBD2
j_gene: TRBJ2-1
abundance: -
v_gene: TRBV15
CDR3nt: TGTGCCACCAGCAGCAAGCATGGGACTAGCGGGGGGGCTTTCTATGAGCAGTTCTTC
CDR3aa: CATSSKHGTSGGAFYEQFF

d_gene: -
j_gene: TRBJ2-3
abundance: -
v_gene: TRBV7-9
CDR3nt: TGTGCCAGCAGCTTCGCTCCGGGACACTCCACAGATACGCAGTATTTT
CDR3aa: CASSFAPGHSTDTQYF

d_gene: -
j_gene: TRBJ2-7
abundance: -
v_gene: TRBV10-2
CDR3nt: TGCGCCAGCTATTCCCGCCTCGGGAGCTCCTACGAGCAGTACTTC
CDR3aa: CASYSRLGSSYEQYF

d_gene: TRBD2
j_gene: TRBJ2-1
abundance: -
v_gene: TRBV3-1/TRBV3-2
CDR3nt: TGTGCCAGCAGCCATGGGAGGGCCGCGTACAATGAGCAGTTCTTC
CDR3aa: CASSHGRAAYNEQFF

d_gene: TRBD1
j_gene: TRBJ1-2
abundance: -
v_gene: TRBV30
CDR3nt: TGTGCCTGGAGGCCCATCGACAGGGGGAACTATGGCTACACCTTC
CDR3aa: CAWRPIDRGNYGYTF

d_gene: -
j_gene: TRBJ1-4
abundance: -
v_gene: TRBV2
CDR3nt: TGTGCCAGCAGACCACCACGGGCGGGCGTCGGAAAGTCTGGGAATGAAAAACTGTTTTTT
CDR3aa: CASRPPRAGVGKSGNEKLFF